These 16 T cell receptor beta chains were sequenced from one sample in a study of shared clonotypes between healthy human individuals. The table came from immunoSEQ multiplex PCR; TCRdb's copy has only in-frame clones and leaves some out. The sample lists about 2 million clones, about 95% occurring once. Sequencing input: naive CD4+ T cells sorted from blood. Subset described: CD45RA+ positively selected. Every receptor here comes from a man in his late teens or twenties in good health.

The count of this clone is one. The J gene is TRBJ2-5, the V gene TRBV6-6, with 7 nucleotides matching TRBD1. The germline V gene has CDR1 MNHNY and CDR2 SVGAGI (reference sequence). CDR3 size: 12 residues. V shed 6 bases, J shed 5 bases, and the junction held 3 bases outside the gene matches. CDR3 in DNA: TGTGCCAGCAGCACAGGGGCCGAGACCCAGTACTTC. Its translation is CASSTGAETQYF.

The gene calls are TRBV20-1 and TRBJ2-4; D is unresolved. The CDR3 covers 11 residues. Trimming shortened V by 2 bases and J by 5 bases, and 4 bases separated the two germline ends. Germline CDR1 reads DFQATT; CDR2 reads SNEGSKA (reference sequence). The CDR3 loop reads CSARPENIQYF. Here the CDR3 DNA reads TGCAGTGCTAGACCCGAAAACATTCAGTACTTC.

The V gene is TRBV10-3, the J gene TRBJ1-2; 8 bases map to TRBD1. Germline assignment: CDR1 ENHRY and CDR2 SYGVKD. Losses at the gene ends were 8 bases for V and 3 bases for J; bases not matched to a gene: 5. The CDR3 is made up of 13 amino acids. DNA for the CDR3: TGTGCCATCCGACAGGGGCAATACTATGGCTACACCTTC. Its translation: CAIRQGQYYGYTF.

J is TRBJ2-1 and V is TRBV10-2, with D uncertain. Germline V gene data show CDR1 as WSHSY and CDR2 as SAAADI. The CDR3 is made up of 14 amino acids. The V end was cut by 6 bases, the J end by 0 bases, with 9 bases between. Here the CDR3 reads CASRLDPSYNEQFF. The CDR3 DNA reads TGCGCCAGCAGATTGGACCCCTCCTACAATGAGCAGTTCTTC.

The chain employs TRBV19 and TRBJ1-4; no firm D call. V lost 2 bases to trimming and J lost 10 bases, with 11 bases between them. The CDR3 spans 13 residues. From germline, CDR1 is LNHDA and CDR2 SQIVND (reference sequence). The CDR3 loop is CASSINTVGKLFF. DNA for the CDR3: TGTGCCAGTAGTATAAATACTGTCGGAAAACTGTTTTTT.

The gene calls are TRBV11-2 and TRBJ1-2; weak D call: TRBD1 (6 bases). The CDR3 has 15 amino acids. The germline gives CDR1 SGHAT, CDR2 FQNNGV. The V end was cut by 5 bases, the J end by 4 bases, with 17 bases between. CDR3 DNA sequence: TGTGCCAGCAGCCACAAAGACAGGCCATTCTATGGCTACACCTTC. Amino acid sequence: CASSHKDRPFYGYTF.

This clone was detected once. At the DNA level, this CDR3 is encoded by other sequences in the same sample as well. The chain is built from TRBV28 and TRBJ2-6, with a possible D match to TRBD1 (6 bases). Germline assignment: CDR1 MDHEN and CDR2 SYDVKM. The CDR3 spans 15 residues. V shed 2 bases and J shed 4 bases, with 9 bases lying between them. The CDR3, as DNA: TGTGCCAGCAGTTTACCAGGGGACGGGGCCAACGTCCTGACTTTC. Translated: CASSLPGDGANVLTF.

Turning to this clone: The same CDR3 arises from other DNA sequences in this sample as well. J is TRBJ1-3 and V is TRBV4-1; D uncertain. The CDR3 is 16 amino acids. Trimming took off 0 bases at V and 0 bases at J, with 9 bases between the two ends. Germline CDR1 is MGHRA and CDR2 is YSYEKL. The CDR3 sequence is CASSQDLGVSGNTIYF. The CDR3 DNA reads TGCGCCAGCAGCCAAGACCTGGGCGTCTCTGGAAACACCATATATTTT.

The chain is built from TRBV6-5 and TRBJ2-5; D gene unclear. CDR3 length: 14 residues. Deletions cut 11 bases from V and 0 bases from J, with 16 bases between. Germline values: CDR1 MNHEY, CDR2 SVGAGI. The CDR3 bases are TGTGCCTTATCTAAGCACAGTGACCAAGAGACCCAGTACTTC. Protein: CALSKHSDQETQYF.

The chain carries TRBV28 and TRBJ1-6; 7 bases line up with TRBD1. This CDR3 has 14 residues. Trimming at V came to 3 bases and at J to 8 bases, leaving 4 bases not matched to a gene. The germline CDR1 and CDR2 sequences are MDHEN and SYDVKM. This CDR3 reads CASSFRQGYSPLHF. CDR3 bases: TGTGCCAGCAGTTTTCGACAGGGTTATTCACCCCTCCACTTT.

The chain couples TRBV19 to TRBJ2-6; D is undetermined. V lost 3 bases, J lost 2 bases, and 8 bases lay in between. CDR1 and CDR2 (germline): LNHDA, SQIVND (reference sequence). The CDR3 length is 15 residues. The CDR3 here is CASSMETAGANVLTF. CDR3 nucleotides: TGTGCCAGTAGTATGGAGACTGCTGGGGCCAACGTCCTGACTTTC.

The gene calls are TRBV9 and TRBJ1-5; TRBD1 is a possible D gene (6 bases). CDR1 is SGDLS and CDR2 is YYNGEE in the germline V gene. The CDR3 consists of 15 residues. Between the trimmed V and J ends, which lost 5 bases and 1 base, there was a span of 13 bases. DNA of the CDR3: TGTGCCAGCAGAACACAGGGATTCAGCAATCAGCCCCAGCATTTT. Amino acid sequence: CASRTQGFSNQPQHF.

V and J are TRBV25-1 and TRBJ2-3; 11 bases fit TRBD2. The V gene's germline CDR1 is MGHDK and CDR2 SYGVNS. V dropped 6 bases and J dropped 1; count of bases not matched to a gene: 9. CDR3 length: 17 residues. CDR3 sequence reads: CASRQSILAGGTDTQYF. CDR3 in DNA: TGTGCCAGCAGACAATCTATACTAGCGGGGGGCACAGATACGCAGTATTTT.

The chain uses TRBV10-3 and TRBJ1-4; possibly TRBD1 for D (5 bases). The V end was cut by 8 bases, the J end by 6 bases, with 10 bases between. The CDR3 is 12 amino acids. Germline CDR1 ENHRY, CDR2 SYGVKD. CDR3 sequence: CAIGGGDEKLFF. The CDR3 DNA follows: TGTGCCATCGGGGGGGGTGATGAAAAACTGTTTTTT.

This chain links TRBV2 with TRBJ2-3, with 7 nucleotides matching TRBD2. Trimming took 5 bases from V and 2 from J; bases not matched to a gene: 1. The germline gives CDR1 SNHLY, CDR2 FYNNEI. The length of the CDR3 is 13 residues. In DNA form, the CDR3 reads TGTGCCAGCAGTTGGGACTACACAGATACGCAGTATTTT. This translates into CASSWDYTDTQYF.

This rearrangement joins TRBV6-5 to TRBJ1-1; D is undetermined. This CDR3 has 12 residues. The germline V gene encodes CDR1 MNHEY and CDR2 SVGAGI. Trimming removed 6 bases from V and 4 bases from J, with 9 bases in between. This chain's CDR3 is CASSPPFTEAFF. In DNA, the CDR3 is TGTGCCAGCAGCCCGCCGTTCACTGAAGCTTTCTTT.